This entry lists 7 T cell receptor beta chains sequenced from one sample in a study of blood T cell repertoires in COVID-19. The method was immunoSEQ multiplex PCR; TCRdb's version includes in-frame clones alone and lacks a portion of them. The table lists about 39,000 clones, more than 65% of them singletons, with around 25% in the top ten. Sequences were obtained from peripheral blood. These receptors all come from a man in his sixties or seventies with acute or convalescent COVID-19.

The chain carries TRBV28 and TRBJ2-2; 8 bases match TRBD2. The CDR3 sequence is 16 residues long. CDR1 and CDR2 from the germline V gene are MDHEN and SYDVKM. The V gene end was trimmed by 7 bases and the J gene end by 1 base; junction bases not matched to a gene: 8. The CDR3 DNA reads TGTGCCAGCACCAAAACGGGACTAGTGAACACCGGGGAGCTGTTTTTT. It translates to CASTKTGLVNTGELFF.

The chain joins TRBV6-5 to TRBJ1-4; no clear D. Trimming cost V 9 bases and J 7 bases, with 12 bases left between them. The germline V gene encodes CDR1 MNHEY and CDR2 SVGAGI. There are 12 residues in the CDR3. The CDR3, as DNA: TGTGCCAGTCGATCTCCTAGTGAAAAACTGTTTTTT. As protein: CASRSPSEKLFF.

This rearrangement joins TRBV7-9 to TRBJ2-2; maybe TRBD1 (6 bases). V lost 5 bases to trimming and J lost 4 bases, with 14 bases between them. Germline CDR1 SEHNR, CDR2 FQNEAQ (reference sequence). The CDR3 totals 15 residues. The CDR3 DNA follows: TGTGCCAGCAGCCAGAGACAGGTTAGCACCGGGGAGCTGTTTTTT. Its translation: CASSQRQVSTGELFF.

The V call is TRBV27, the J call TRBJ2-7; D gene uncertain. The CDR3 length is 14 residues. Germline V CDR1 and CDR2: MNHEY, SMNVEV (reference sequence). V lost 1 base, J lost 0 bases, and 7 bases lay in between. The CDR3 region is CASSLFGPSYEQYF. The CDR3 coding sequence is TGTGCCAGCAGTTTATTTGGCCCCTCCTACGAGCAGTACTTC.

The gene calls are TRBV2 and TRBJ2-1; D may be TRBD2 (6 bases). The germline V and J ends were trimmed by 4 bases and 8 bases, with 18 bases remaining between them. This CDR3 comprises 15 residues. The germline gives CDR1 SNHLY, CDR2 FYNNEI. The CDR3 loop is CASSGSGPRRDEQFF. The CDR3 DNA reads as TGTGCCAGCAGTGGAAGCGGCCCAAGGAGGGATGAGCAGTTCTTC.

The chain recombines TRBV6-1 with TRBJ1-3; 9 bases fit TRBD1. The CDR3 has 17 residues. Germline V gene lookup returns CDR1 MNHNS and CDR2 SASEGT. With V trimmed by 1 base and J by 0 bases, 4 bases remained unmatched. The DNA of the CDR3 is TGTGCCAGCAGTGAAGGACAGGGGGATTTCTCTGGAAACACCATATATTTT. This gives the protein CASSEGQGDFSGNTIYF.

The rearrangement uses TRBV7-9 and TRBJ1-2; D is perhaps TRBD1 (5 bases). The CDR3 is made up of 16 amino acids. The V end lost 1 base, the J end lost 0 bases, and 12 bases lay between the germline ends. Germline V gene sequence: CDR1 SEHNR, CDR2 FQNEAQ (reference sequence). CDR3 sequence (DNA): TGTGCCAGCAGCTTAGGGTTGACAGCAACTAACTATGGCTACACCTTC. Its translation is CASSLGLTATNYGYTF.